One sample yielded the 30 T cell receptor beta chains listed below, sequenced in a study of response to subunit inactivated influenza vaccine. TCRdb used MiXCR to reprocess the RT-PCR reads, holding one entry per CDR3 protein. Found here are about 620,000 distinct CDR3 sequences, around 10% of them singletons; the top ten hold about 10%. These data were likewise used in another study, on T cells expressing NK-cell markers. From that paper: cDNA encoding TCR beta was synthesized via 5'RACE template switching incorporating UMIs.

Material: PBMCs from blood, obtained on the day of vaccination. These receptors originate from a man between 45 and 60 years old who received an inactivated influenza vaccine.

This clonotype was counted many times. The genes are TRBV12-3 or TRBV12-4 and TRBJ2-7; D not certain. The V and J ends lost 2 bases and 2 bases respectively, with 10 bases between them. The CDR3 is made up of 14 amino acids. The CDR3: CASSLSGVTYEQYF. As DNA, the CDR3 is TGTGCCAGCAGTTTATCCGGCGTAACCTACGAGCAGTACTTC.

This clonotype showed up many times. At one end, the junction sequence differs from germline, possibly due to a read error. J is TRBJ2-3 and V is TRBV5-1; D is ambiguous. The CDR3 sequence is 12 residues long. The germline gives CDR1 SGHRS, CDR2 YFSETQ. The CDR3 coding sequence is TGTGCCAGCAGCTTACGAACAGATACGCAGTATTTT. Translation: CASSLRTDTQYF.

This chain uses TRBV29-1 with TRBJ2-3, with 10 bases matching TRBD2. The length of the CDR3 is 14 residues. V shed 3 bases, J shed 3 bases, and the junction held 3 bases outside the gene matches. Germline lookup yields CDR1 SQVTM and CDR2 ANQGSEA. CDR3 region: CSVEKAGGTDTQYF. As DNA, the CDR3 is TGCAGCGTTGAGAAAGCGGGAGGGACAGATACGCAGTATTTT.

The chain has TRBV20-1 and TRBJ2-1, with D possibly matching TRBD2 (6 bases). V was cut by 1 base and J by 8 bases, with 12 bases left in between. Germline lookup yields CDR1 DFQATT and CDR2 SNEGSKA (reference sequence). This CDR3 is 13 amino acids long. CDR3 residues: CSARGGIADEQFF. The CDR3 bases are TGCAGTGCTAGAGGCGGGATAGCCGATGAGCAGTTCTTC.

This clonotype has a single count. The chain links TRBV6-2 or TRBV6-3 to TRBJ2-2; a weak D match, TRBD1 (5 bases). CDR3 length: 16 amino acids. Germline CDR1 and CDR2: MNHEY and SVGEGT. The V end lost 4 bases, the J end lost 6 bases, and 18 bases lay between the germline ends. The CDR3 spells CASSSSWQGGSGELFF. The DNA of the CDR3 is TGTGCCAGCAGTTCATCTTGGCAGGGCGGATCCGGGGAGCTGTTTTTT.

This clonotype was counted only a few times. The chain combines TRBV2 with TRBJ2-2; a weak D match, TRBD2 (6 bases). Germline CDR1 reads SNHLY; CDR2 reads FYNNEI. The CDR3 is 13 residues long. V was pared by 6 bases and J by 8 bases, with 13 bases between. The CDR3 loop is CASRPPGVGELFF. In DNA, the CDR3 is TGTGCCAGCAGACCCCCGGGAGTAGGGGAGCTGTTTTTT.

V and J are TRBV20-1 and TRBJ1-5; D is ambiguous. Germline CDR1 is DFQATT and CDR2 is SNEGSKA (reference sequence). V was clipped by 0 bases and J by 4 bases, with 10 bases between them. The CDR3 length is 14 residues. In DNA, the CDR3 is TGCAGTGCTAGAGATCTAGGGCGGAATCAGCCCCAGCATTTT. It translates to CSARDLGRNQPQHF.

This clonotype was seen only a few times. The CDR3 here is CSAIGLASFADTQYF. The CDR3 nucleotides are TGCAGTGCTATCGGACTAGCTAGTTTCGCAGATACGCAGTATTTT. This sequence joins TRBV20-1 and TRBJ2-3; 8 nucleotides match TRBD2. Per germline, CDR1 DFQATT and CDR2 SNEGSKA (reference sequence). This CDR3 region has 15 residues. J gave up 4 bases and V 4 bases, and 10 bases lay outside the gene matches.

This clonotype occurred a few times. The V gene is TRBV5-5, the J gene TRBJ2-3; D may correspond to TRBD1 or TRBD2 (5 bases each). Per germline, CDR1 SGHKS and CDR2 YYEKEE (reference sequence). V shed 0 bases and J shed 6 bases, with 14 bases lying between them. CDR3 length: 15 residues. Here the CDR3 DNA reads TGTGCCAGCAGCTTGGGAGGGGCCCTGGAGGATACGCAGTATTTT. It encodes CASSLGGALEDTQYF.

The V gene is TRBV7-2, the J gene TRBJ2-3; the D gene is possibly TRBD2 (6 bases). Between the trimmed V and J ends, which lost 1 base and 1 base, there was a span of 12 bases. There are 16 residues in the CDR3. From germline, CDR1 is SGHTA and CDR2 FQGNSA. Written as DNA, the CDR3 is TGTGCCAGCAGCTTAGGCGGGGTCTATCGCACAGATACGCAGTATTTT. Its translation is CASSLGGVYRTDTQYF. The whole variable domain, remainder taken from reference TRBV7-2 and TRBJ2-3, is GAGVSQSPSNKVTEKGKDVELRCDPISGHTALYWYRQSLGQGLEFLIYFQGNSAPDKSGLPSDRFSAERTGGSVSTLTIQRTQQEDSAVYLCASSLGGVYRTDTQYFGPGTRLTVL.

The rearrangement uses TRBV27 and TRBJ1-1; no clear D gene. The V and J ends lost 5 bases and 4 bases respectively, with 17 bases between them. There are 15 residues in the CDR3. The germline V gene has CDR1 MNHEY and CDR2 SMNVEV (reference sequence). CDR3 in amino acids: CASSLRKLFGTEAFF. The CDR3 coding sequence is TGTGCCAGCAGTCTCCGGAAATTGTTCGGCACTGAAGCTTTCTTT.

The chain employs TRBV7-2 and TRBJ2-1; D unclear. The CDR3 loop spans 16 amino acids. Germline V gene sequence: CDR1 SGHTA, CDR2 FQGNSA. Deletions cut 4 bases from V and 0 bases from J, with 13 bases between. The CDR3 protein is CASSSKAVSSYNEQFF. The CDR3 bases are TGTGCCAGCAGCTCCAAGGCAGTCAGCTCCTACAATGAGCAGTTCTTC.

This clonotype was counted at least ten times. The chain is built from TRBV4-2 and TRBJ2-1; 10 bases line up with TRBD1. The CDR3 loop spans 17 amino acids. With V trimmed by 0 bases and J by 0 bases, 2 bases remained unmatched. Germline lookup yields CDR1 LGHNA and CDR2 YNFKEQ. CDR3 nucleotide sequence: TGTGCCAGCAGCCAAGAAGACAGGGGGCACTCCTACAATGAGCAGTTCTTC. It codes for CASSQEDRGHSYNEQFF.

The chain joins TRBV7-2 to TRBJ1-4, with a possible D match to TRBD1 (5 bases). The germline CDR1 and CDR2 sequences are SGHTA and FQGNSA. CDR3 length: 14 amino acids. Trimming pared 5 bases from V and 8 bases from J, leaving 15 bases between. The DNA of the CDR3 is TGTGCCAGCAGCCCCGGACCCCAGGGCGAAAAACTGTTTTTT. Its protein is CASSPGPQGEKLFF.

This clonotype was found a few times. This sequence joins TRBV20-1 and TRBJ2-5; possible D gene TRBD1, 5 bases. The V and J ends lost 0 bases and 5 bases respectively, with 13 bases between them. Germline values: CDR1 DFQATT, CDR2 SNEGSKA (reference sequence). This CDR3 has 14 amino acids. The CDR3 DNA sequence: TGCAGTGCTAGAGATCCCGCAGGGCTCGAGACCCAGTACTTC. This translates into CSARDPAGLETQYF.

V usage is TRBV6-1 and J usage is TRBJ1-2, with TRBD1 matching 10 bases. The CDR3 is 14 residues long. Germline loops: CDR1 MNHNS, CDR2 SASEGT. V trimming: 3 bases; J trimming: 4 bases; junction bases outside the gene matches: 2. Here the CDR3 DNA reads TGTGCCAGCAGTGAGGGGGACAGGGGCTATGGCTACACCTTC. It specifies CASSEGDRGYGYTF.

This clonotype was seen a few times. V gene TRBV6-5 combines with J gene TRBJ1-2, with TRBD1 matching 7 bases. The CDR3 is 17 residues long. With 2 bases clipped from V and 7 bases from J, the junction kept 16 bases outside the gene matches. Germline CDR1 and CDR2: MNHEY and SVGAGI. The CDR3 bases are TGTGCCAGCAGTTACGCGGACAGGCAGGGAATAACGGCTGGCTACACCTTC. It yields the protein CASSYADRQGITAGYTF.

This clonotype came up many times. The CDR3 bases are TGCGCCAGCAGCCCCTGGACAGGGAACACCGGGGAGCTGTTTTTT. Translation: CASSPWTGNTGELFF. The chain employs TRBV5-1 and TRBJ2-2; TRBD1 matches 7 bases. The CDR3 has 15 residues. J lost 1 base, V lost 4 bases, and 4 bases had no gene match. Germline V gene sequence: CDR1 SGHRS, CDR2 YFSETQ.

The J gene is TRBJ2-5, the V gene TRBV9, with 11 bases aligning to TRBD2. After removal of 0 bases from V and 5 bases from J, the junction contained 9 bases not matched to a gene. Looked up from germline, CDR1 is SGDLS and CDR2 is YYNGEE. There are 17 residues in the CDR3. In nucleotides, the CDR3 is TGTGCCAGCAGCGTAGCGGCTAGCGGGAGGATGGAGGAGACCCAGTACTTC. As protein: CASSVAASGRMEETQYF.

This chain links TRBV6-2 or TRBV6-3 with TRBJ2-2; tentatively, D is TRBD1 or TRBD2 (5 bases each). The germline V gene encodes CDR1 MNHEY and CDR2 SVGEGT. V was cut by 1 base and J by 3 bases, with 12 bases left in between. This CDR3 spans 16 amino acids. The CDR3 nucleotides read TGTGCCAGCAGTTACTGGGGACGATCTCACACCGGGGAGCTGTTTTTT. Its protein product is CASSYWGRSHTGELFF.

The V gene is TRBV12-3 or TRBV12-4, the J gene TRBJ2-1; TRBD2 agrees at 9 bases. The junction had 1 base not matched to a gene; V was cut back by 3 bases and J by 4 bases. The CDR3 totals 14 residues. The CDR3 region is CASSLREGYNEQFF. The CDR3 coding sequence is TGTGCCAGCAGTTTGCGGGAGGGTTACAATGAGCAGTTCTTC.

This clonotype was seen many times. The DNA for the CDR3 is TGTGCCAGCAGCCAAGAAAGAGGGGGCTCCTACAATGAGCAGTTCTTC. Protein sequence: CASSQERGGSYNEQFF. The chain has TRBV4-2 and TRBJ2-1; possible D gene TRBD1, 6 bases. Between the trimmed V and J ends, which lost 0 bases and 0 bases, there was a span of 9 bases. This CDR3 spans 16 amino acids. Germline V gene sequence: CDR1 LGHNA, CDR2 YNFKEQ.

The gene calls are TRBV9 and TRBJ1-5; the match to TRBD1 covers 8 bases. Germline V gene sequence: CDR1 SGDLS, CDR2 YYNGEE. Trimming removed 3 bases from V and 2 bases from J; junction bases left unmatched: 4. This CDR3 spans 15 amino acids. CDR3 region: CASSGPGQGNQPQHF. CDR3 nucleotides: TGTGCCAGCAGCGGTCCGGGACAGGGCAATCAGCCCCAGCATTTT.

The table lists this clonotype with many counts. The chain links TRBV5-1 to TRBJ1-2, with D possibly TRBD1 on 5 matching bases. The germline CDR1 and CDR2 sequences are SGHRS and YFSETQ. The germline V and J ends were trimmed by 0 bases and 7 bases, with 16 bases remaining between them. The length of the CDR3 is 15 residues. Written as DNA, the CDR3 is TGCGCCAGCAGCTTGGCCGGGGTTAAAGGGGCTGGCTACACCTTC. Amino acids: CASSLAGVKGAGYTF.

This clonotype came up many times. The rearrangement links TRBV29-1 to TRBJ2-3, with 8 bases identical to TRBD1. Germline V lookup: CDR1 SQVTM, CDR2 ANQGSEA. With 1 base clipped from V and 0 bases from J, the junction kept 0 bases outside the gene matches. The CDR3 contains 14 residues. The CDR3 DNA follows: TGCAGCGTTGAAGGACAGGGGAGCACAGATACGCAGTATTTT. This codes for CSVEGQGSTDTQYF.

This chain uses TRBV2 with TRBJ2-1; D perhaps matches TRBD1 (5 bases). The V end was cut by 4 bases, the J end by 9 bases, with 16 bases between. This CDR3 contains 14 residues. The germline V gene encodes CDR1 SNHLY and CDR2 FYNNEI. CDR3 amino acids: CASSGQGAVSEQFF. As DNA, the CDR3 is TGTGCCAGCAGTGGTCAAGGGGCGGTGAGTGAGCAGTTCTTC.

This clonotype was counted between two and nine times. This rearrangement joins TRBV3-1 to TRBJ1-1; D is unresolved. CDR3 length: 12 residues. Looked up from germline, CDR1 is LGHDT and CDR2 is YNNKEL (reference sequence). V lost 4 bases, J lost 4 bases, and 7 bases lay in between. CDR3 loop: CASSLESTEAFF. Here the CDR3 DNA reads TGTGCCAGCAGCCTGGAGAGCACTGAAGCTTTCTTT. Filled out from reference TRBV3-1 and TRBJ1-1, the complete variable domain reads DTAVSQTPKYLVTQMGNDKSIKCEQNLGHDTMYWYKQDSKKFLKIMFSYNNKELIINETVPNRFSPKSPDKAHLNLHINSLELGDSAVYFCASSLESTEAFFGQGTRLTVV.

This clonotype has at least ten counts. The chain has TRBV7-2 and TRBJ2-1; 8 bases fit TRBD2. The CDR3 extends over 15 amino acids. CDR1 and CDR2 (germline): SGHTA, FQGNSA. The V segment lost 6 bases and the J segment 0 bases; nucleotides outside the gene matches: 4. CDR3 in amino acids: CASSTSGVSYNEQFF. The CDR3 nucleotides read TGTGCCAGCAGTACTAGCGGCGTCTCCTACAATGAGCAGTTCTTC.

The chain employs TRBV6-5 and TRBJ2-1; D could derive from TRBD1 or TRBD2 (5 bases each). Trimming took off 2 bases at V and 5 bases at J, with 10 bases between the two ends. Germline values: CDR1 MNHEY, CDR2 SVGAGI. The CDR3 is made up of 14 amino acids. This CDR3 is CASSYGTRHNEQFF. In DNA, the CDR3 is TGTGCCAGCAGTTACGGGACCCGTCACAATGAGCAGTTCTTC.

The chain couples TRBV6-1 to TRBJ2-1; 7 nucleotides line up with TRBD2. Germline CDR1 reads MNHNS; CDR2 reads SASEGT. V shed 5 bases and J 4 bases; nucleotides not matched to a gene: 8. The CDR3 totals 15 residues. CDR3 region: CASSIFSGPYNEQFF. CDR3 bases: TGTGCCAGCAGTATTTTTAGCGGGCCATACAATGAGCAGTTCTTC.